These T cell receptor beta chains were read from a single sample in a study of tumor and adjacent non-tumor tissue in lung cancer. TCRdb used MiXCR to reprocess the multiplex PCR reads, holding one entry per CDR3 protein. Among under 80,000 distinct CDR3 sequences listed, approximately 73% were seen once. Sequencing input: distant non-tumor lung tissue. Receptors were obtained from a man aged 55-75 years with non-small cell lung cancer. Each CDR3 is given with its conserved first and last residue. D genes are given only for firm matches. Clone sizes are given selectively: once, few, many, or a class where the clone is expanded.

size: many
length: 14
V: TRBV29-1
J: TRBJ2-3
D: -
DNA: TGCAGCGTTGATAGGGGGACCCGGGGTGATACGCAGTATTTT
CDR3: CSVDRGTRGDTQYF

size: -
length: 14
V: TRBV29-1
J: TRBJ2-2
D: -
DNA: TGCAGCGCCAACCCCAGGCTCGGGGGCTGGGAGCTGTTTTTT
CDR3: CSANPRLGGWELFF

size: -
length: 15
V: TRBV20-1
J: TRBJ1-5
D: -
DNA: TGTAGTGCTAGAGGTCAGGAAAGACTTAATCAGCCCCAGCACTTT
CDR3: CSARGQERLNQPQHF

size: many
length: 15
V: TRBV15
J: TRBJ2-2
D: -
DNA: TGTGCCACCAGCAGAGATATTCTAAACACCGGGGAGCTGTTTTTT
CDR3: CATSRDILNTGELFF

size: -
length: 16
V: TRBV28
J: TRBJ2-2
D: TRBD1
DNA: TGTGCCAGCAATGATCCGGGACAGGGATTAGTCGGGGAGCTGTTTTTT
CDR3: CASNDPGQGLVGELFF

size: few
length: 14
V: TRBV6-5
J: TRBJ2-2
D: -
DNA: TGTGCCAGCACCTATACAGGGAACACCGGGGAGCTGTTTTTT
CDR3: CASTYTGNTGELFF

size: -
length: 15
V: TRBV4-1
J: TRBJ2-1
D: -
DNA: TGCTCCAGCAGCGTCCCTAGCAGGTCCTACAATGAGCAGTTCTTC
CDR3: CSSSVPSRSYNEQFF

size: -
length: 13
V: TRBV5-1
J: TRBJ2-7
D: -
DNA: TGCGCCAGCAGCTTGGACTGGGGAGCCGGGCAGTACTTC
CDR3: CASSLDWGAGQYF

size: -
length: 16
V: TRBV6-1
J: TRBJ1-5
D: -
DNA: TGTGCCAGCAGTCCCCTGATGTTCAATAGCGATCAGCCCCAGCAGTTT
CDR3: CASSPLMFNSDQPQQF

size: -
length: 14
V: TRBV11-1
J: TRBJ2-2
D: -
DNA: TGTGCCAGCAGCTATACTAATGGCGCCGGGAAGCCGTTTTTT
CDR3: CASSYTNGAGKPFF

size: many
length: 16
V: TRBV20-1
J: TRBJ1-1
D: -
DNA: TGCAGTGCTAGAGATGTTATGGCCCCCTCGGGCACTGAAGCTTTCTTT
CDR3: CSARDVMAPSGTEAFF

size: -
length: 12
V: TRBV20-1
J: TRBJ2-1
D: -
DNA: TGCAGTGCCGAGGAGAAAGGCAATAAGCAGTTCTTC
CDR3: CSAEEKGNKQFF

size: few
length: 16
V: TRBV28
J: TRBJ2-4
D: TRBD1
DNA: TGTGTCAGCAGTCCTCATGGACAGGGGGCCAAAAACATTCAGTACTTC
CDR3: CVSSPHGQGAKNIQYF

size: -
length: 11
V: TRBV30
J: TRBJ2-1
D: -
DNA: TGTGCCTGGACCCAAAGTCATGAGCAGTTCTTC
CDR3: CAWTQSHEQFF

size: -
length: 13
V: TRBV29-1
J: TRBJ2-3
D: -
DNA: TGCAGTATTAGTCAGGGGATCGCAGATACGCAGTATTTT
CDR3: CSISQGIADTQYF

size: -
length: 13
V: TRBV29-1
J: TRBJ2-5
D: -
DNA: TGCAGCGTTGAAATAGGTGTGCAAGAGACTCAGTACTTC
CDR3: CSVEIGVQETQYF

size: -
length: 17
V: TRBV14
J: TRBJ2-4
D: -
DNA: TGTGCCAGAAGCCAAGATCGTCTAGCGAGAGTTGGAAAAATTCAGTACTTC
CDR3: CARSQDRLARVGKIQYF

size: -
length: 15
V: TRBV12-3/TRBV12-4
J: TRBJ2-1
D: -
DNA: TGTGCTTGCAGTTTCCCTCAGCGTGACCACAATGAGCAATTCTTC
CDR3: CACSFPQRDHNEQFF

size: -
length: 14
V: TRBV9
J: TRBJ1-1
D: -
DNA: TGTGCCAGCAGCGTAGGTACTAGCGACACTGAAGCTTTCTTT
CDR3: CASSVGTSDTEAFF

size: -
length: 14
V: TRBV5-4
J: TRBJ1-2
D: -
DNA: TGTGCCAGCAGACACGACCGGCATAACTATGGCTACACCTTC
CDR3: CASRHDRHNYGYTF

size: many
length: 12
V: TRBV28
J: TRBJ2-7
D: -
DNA: TGTGCCAGCAGTGCTGCCTCGAGGGAGCAGTACTTC
CDR3: CASSAASREQYF

size: -
length: 15
V: TRBV6-6
J: TRBJ2-7
D: -
DNA: TGTGCCAGGAGGGGGGGGGCAGGTTCCCCCTTCGAACAGTACTTC
CDR3: CARRGGAGSPFEQYF

size: many
length: 13
V: TRBV28
J: TRBJ1-2
D: -
DNA: TGTGCCAGCAGTTTAGGGGGAAACTATGGCTACACCTTC
CDR3: CASSLGGNYGYTF